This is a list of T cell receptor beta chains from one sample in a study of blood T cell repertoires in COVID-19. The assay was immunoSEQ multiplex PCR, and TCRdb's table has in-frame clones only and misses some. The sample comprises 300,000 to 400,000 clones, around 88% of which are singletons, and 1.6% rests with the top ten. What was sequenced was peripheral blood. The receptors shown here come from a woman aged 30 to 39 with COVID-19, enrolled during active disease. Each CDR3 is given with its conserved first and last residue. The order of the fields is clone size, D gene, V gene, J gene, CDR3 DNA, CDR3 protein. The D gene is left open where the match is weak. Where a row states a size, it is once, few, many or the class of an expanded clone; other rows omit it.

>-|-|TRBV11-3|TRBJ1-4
TGTGCCAGCAGCCGGGATGAAAAACTGTTTTTT
CASSRDEKLFF
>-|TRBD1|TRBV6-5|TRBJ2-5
TGTGCCAGCAGTTTAGGACAGGGACTTAAGACCCAGTACTTC
CASSLGQGLKTQYF
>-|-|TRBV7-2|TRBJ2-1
TGTGCCAGCAGCCGGGGACAATACAATGAGCAGTTCTTC
CASSRGQYNEQFF
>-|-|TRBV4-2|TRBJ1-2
TGTGCCAGCAGCCCCGAGGACAGCCCAGTCTATGGCTACACCTTC
CASSPEDSPVYGYTF
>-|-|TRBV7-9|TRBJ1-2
TGTGCCAGCAGTTTGGGAGAACCCTTTGGCTACACCTTC
CASSLGEPFGYTF
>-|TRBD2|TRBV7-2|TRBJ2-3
TGTGCCAGCAGCAAAGGGGCTAGCGGGGTCAATACGCAGTATTTT
CASSKGASGVNTQYF
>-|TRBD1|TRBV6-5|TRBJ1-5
TGTGCCAGCAGGGGACAGGAATATAGCAATCAGCCCCAGCATTTT
CASRGQEYSNQPQHF
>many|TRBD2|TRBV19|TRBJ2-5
TGTGCCAGTAGTATGATAGCGGGGGGACAAGAGACCCAGTACTTC
CASSMIAGGQETQYF
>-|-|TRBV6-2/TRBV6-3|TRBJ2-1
TGTGCCAGCAGTGATGTAAGGGAGAACTCCTACAATGAGCAGTTCTTC
CASSDVRENSYNEQFF
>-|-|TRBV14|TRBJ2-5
TGTGCCAGCAGCCAAGGTCTCGGGGAGACCCAGTACTTC
CASSQGLGETQYF
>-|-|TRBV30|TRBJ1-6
TGTGCCTGGAGTGCGGGAACAACCCATTCACCCCTCCACTTT
CAWSAGTTHSPLHF
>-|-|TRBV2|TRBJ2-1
TGTGCCAGCAGTGATGGGAGTCCTGAGCAGTTCTTC
CASSDGSPEQFF